One sample yielded the 21 T cell receptor beta chains listed below, sequenced in a study of blood T cells in healthy people across ages. Combining a sample-barcoded 5' primer with a J-beta primer mix, a second PCR ran for about 7 to 11 cycles. TCRdb ran MiXCR on the 5' RACE reads and lists one entry per CDR3 protein. The sample comprises about 1.8 million distinct CDR3 sequences, around 48% of which are singletons, and roughly 2.1% rests with the top ten. Source material: blood. These receptors were collected from a woman in her thirties or forties in good health.

This clonotype was detected a few times. This chain connects TRBV7-2 to TRBJ1-6, with D unclear. The CDR3 loop spans 15 amino acids. Germline lookup yields CDR1 SGHTA and CDR2 FQGNSA. V lost 4 bases, J lost 8 bases, and 15 bases lay in between. The CDR3 DNA reads TGTGCCAGCAGCTACCCGAAGGCAGGCGATTCACCCCTCCACTTT. It specifies CASSYPKAGDSPLHF.

In its sample, this clonotype was seen a few times. The chain joins TRBV27 to TRBJ2-6; possibly TRBD2 for D (5 bases). Between the trimmed V and J ends, which lost 1 base and 0 bases, there was a span of 13 bases. CDR3 length: 18 amino acids. Per germline, CDR1 MNHEY and CDR2 SMNVEV (reference sequence). CDR3 in amino acids: CASSLLRAASSGANVLTF. The CDR3 DNA sequence: TGTGCCAGCAGTTTATTGAGGGCAGCCTCCTCTGGGGCCAACGTCCTGACTTTC. Full variable domain (remainder filled in from reference TRBV27 and TRBJ2-6): EAQVTQNPRYLITVTGKKLTVTCSQNMNHEYMSWYRQDPGLGLRQIYYSMNVEVTDKGDVPEGYKVSRKEKRNFPLILESPSPNQTSLYFCASSLLRAASSGANVLTFGAGSRLTVL.

The chain links TRBV12-3 or TRBV12-4 to TRBJ1-5; D ambiguous. This CDR3 region has 15 residues. V was cut by 7 bases and J by 3 bases, with 16 bases left in between. The CDR3 loop is CASTIGRFPNQPQHF. The CDR3 DNA is TGTGCCAGCACCATCGGACGATTCCCCAATCAGCCCCAGCATTTT.

This clonotype was detected once. V usage is TRBV12-3 or TRBV12-4 and J usage is TRBJ2-7; TRBD2 matches at 12 bases. The CDR3 covers 19 residues. With 5 bases clipped from V and 7 bases from J, the junction kept 21 bases outside the gene matches. CDR3 DNA: TGTGCCAGCAGTAACTTGAGACTAGCGGGGGAACCATCCTACAATGAGCAGTACTTC. This codes for CASSNLRLAGEPSYNEQYF.

The chain joins TRBV7-2 to TRBJ2-1; D is unclear. The CDR3 is 13 amino acids. The V gene lost 5 bases and the J gene lost 9 bases, with 14 bases spanning the gap. Looked up from germline, CDR1 is SGHTA and CDR2 is FQGNSA. CDR3 loop: CASSKGSALEQFF. The DNA of the CDR3 is TGTGCCAGCAGCAAGGGTTCGGCCCTTGAGCAGTTCTTC.

This clonotype came up many times. V usage is TRBV29-1 and J usage is TRBJ2-1; 9 nucleotides match TRBD2. V was pared by 7 bases and J by 8 bases, with 6 bases of the junction left unmatched. From germline, CDR1 is SQVTM and CDR2 ANQGSEA. The CDR3 is 12 amino acids. CDR3 nucleotides: TGCAGCGCCGGGACTAGCCGGTATGAGCAGTTCTTC. Translation: CSAGTSRYEQFF.

The table lists this clonotype with many counts. The chain uses TRBV7-2 and TRBJ2-3, with D perhaps matching TRBD1 (6 bases). The CDR3 loop spans 12 amino acids. Deletions cut 5 bases from V and 6 bases from J, with 9 bases between. Germline CDR1 SGHTA, CDR2 FQGNSA. The CDR3 sequence: CASSRGGDTQYF. CDR3 in DNA: TGTGCCAGCAGCCGAGGGGGTGATACGCAGTATTTT.

This chain connects TRBV6-6 to TRBJ2-7, with a possible D match to TRBD2 (5 bases). The J call may not be correct, given that the DNA end is closer to TRBJ2-5. The CDR3 length is 16 residues. In germline, CDR1 is MNHNY, CDR2 SVGAGI (reference sequence). The CDR3 sequence is CASSYGMLPGQETQYF. The CDR3 DNA reads as TGTGCCAGCAGTTACGGCATGCTACCGGGGCAAGAGACCCAGTACTTC.

This chain uses TRBV20-1 with TRBJ1-1; D possibly corresponds to TRBD1 (5 bases). Germline CDR1 DFQATT, CDR2 SNEGSKA (reference sequence). Trimming pared 3 bases from V and 5 bases from J, leaving 13 bases between. This CDR3 region has 13 residues. CDR3 DNA: TGCAGTGCTAGGAGGGGTATAACAACTGAAGCTTTCTTT. Amino acid sequence: CSARRGITTEAFF.

This clonotype was counted a few times. This chain joins TRBV15 and TRBJ2-7; 7 nucleotides agree with TRBD2. Germline V gene data show CDR1 as LNHNV and CDR2 as YYDKDF (reference sequence). The CDR3 is 15 residues long. V lost 5 bases to trimming and J lost 1 base; unmatched junction nucleotides: 8. CDR3 protein: CATSPDSGLSYEQYF. CDR3 sequence (DNA): TGTGCCACCAGCCCCGACTCGGGACTATCCTACGAGCAGTACTTC.

The chain joins TRBV11-1 to TRBJ2-3; 7 bases match TRBD1. The V segment lost 6 bases and the J segment 1 base; nucleotides outside the gene matches: 7. This CDR3 contains 15 residues. Germline V gene sequence: CDR1 SGHAT, CDR2 FQDESV (reference sequence). For the CDR3, the DNA is TGTGCCAGCAGTTCAGGGGGTTTTGGCACAGATACGCAGTATTTT. Protein sequence: CASSSGGFGTDTQYF.

The chain combines TRBV20-1 with TRBJ2-6, with D maybe TRBD2 (5 bases). The length of the CDR3 is 16 residues. Germline V CDR1 and CDR2: DFQATT, SNEGSKA (reference sequence). The CDR3 DNA reads as TGCGGGCAACGGAAGGACCGGGGCTCTGGGGCCAACGTCCTGACTTTC. It translates to CGQRKDRGSGANVLTF.

This clonotype turned up a few times. The V gene is TRBV20-1, the J gene TRBJ2-7, with D hard to call. Trimming shortened V by 4 bases and J by 5 bases, and 18 bases separated the two germline ends. This CDR3 has 14 amino acids. Germline CDR1 is DFQATT and CDR2 is SNEGSKA (reference sequence). The CDR3 DNA follows: TGCAGTGCTACTATAGGCGGTCGCTGGGACGAGCAGTACTTC. It encodes CSATIGGRWDEQYF.

This clonotype was observed a single time. The rearrangement uses TRBV20-1 and TRBJ2-5, with D uncertain. Trimming removed 6 bases at V and 5 bases at J, with 13 bases between. Germline V gives CDR1 DFQATT, CDR2 SNEGSKA (reference sequence). The CDR3 is 12 amino acids. The CDR3 spells CSASRYGETQYF. In DNA form, the CDR3 reads TGCAGTGCCTCTCGATATGGGGAGACCCAGTACTTC.

This clonotype was counted many times. The chain combines TRBV20-1 with TRBJ2-1; 9 nucleotides match TRBD1. The ends lost 4 bases at V and 7 bases at J; junction bases unmatched: 5. Germline lookup yields CDR1 DFQATT and CDR2 SNEGSKA (reference sequence). This CDR3 is built from 13 residues. CDR3 in DNA: TGCAGTGCTAACAGGGGGCCACGGAATGAGCAGTTCTTC. Translation: CSANRGPRNEQFF.

A few counts support this clonotype. Written as DNA, the CDR3 is TGTGCCAGCAGCCGAGGTGGGGGGGGCTATGACAATGAGCAGTTCTTC. This codes for CASSRGGGGYDNEQFF. The chain uses TRBV7-2 and TRBJ2-1; D possibly corresponds to TRBD2 (7 bases). The CDR3 runs 16 residues. Trimming removed 5 bases from V and 5 bases from J, with 19 bases in between. The germline V gene has CDR1 SGHTA and CDR2 FQGNSA.

Written as DNA, the CDR3 is TGTGCCAGCAGCGCCCGACTAGCGGGGAGCGAGCAGTTCTTC. It is translated as CASSARLAGSEQFF. The rearrangement links TRBV6-6 to TRBJ2-1; the match to TRBD2 covers 11 bases. CDR1 and CDR2 from the germline V gene are MNHNY and SVGAGI (reference sequence). This CDR3 comprises 14 residues. The V segment lost 6 bases and the J segment 10 bases; nucleotides outside the gene matches: 8.

This chain links TRBV20-1 with TRBJ2-5; TRBD2 aligns across 12 bases. V shed 1 base and J 5 bases; nucleotides not matched to a gene: 2. In germline, CDR1 is DFQATT, CDR2 SNEGSKA (reference sequence). The CDR3 loop spans 14 amino acids. The CDR3 DNA is TGCAGTGCTAGAGCTAGCGGGGGGGCGGAGACCCAGTACTTC. The encoded protein is CSARASGGAETQYF.

This clonotype appeared once. J is TRBJ1-1 and V is TRBV28; tentative D call: TRBD1 (5 bases). Between the trimmed V and J ends, which lost 5 bases and 0 bases, there was a span of 13 bases. The CDR3 spans 15 residues. Germline V gene lookup returns CDR1 MDHEN and CDR2 SYDVKM. The CDR3 nucleotides are TGTGCCAGCAGTCCGACAGCGAGATTGAACACTGAAGCTTTCTTT. Translated, it gives CASSPTARLNTEAFF. Full variable domain (rest looked up from reference TRBV28 and TRBJ1-1): DVKVTQSSRYLVKRTGEKVFLECVQDMDHENMFWYRQDPGLGLRLIYFSYDVKMKEKGDIPEGYSVSREKKERFSLILESASTNQTSMYLCASSPTARLNTEAFFGQGTRLTVV.

V and J are TRBV20-1 and TRBJ1-6, with a tentative D call TRBD1 (5 bases). The CDR3 contains 17 residues. The V end lost 6 bases, the J end lost 6 bases, and 24 bases lay between the germline ends. CDR1 is DFQATT, CDR2 SNEGSKA, per germline (reference sequence). The CDR3 DNA follows: TGCAGTGCCCGGTCGTCCGCGGAAGGGACGTTTAATTCACCCCTCCACTTT. Residues: CSARSSAEGTFNSPLHF.

The V and J genes are TRBV12-3 or TRBV12-4 and TRBJ1-2, with 8 positions matching TRBD1. The V and J ends lost 3 bases and 8 bases, in that order; junction bases with no gene match: 8. The CDR3 runs to 14 residues. CDR3 residues: CASSFGQGAKGYTF. The CDR3 DNA sequence: TGTGCCAGCAGTTTTGGGCAGGGGGCAAAGGGCTACACCTTC.